A selection of T cell receptor beta chains follows, all from one sample in a study of blood T cell repertoires in COVID-19. Sequencing used immunoSEQ multiplex PCR; TCRdb keeps in-frame clones, though not all of them. Of approximately 170,000 clones listed, about 89% are singletons. The sequenced sample was PBMCs or T cells enriched from blood (not recorded which). These receptor sequences come from a woman aged 18-29 years who had recovered from COVID-19. Both conserved end residues are part of each CDR3. D genes are given only for firm matches. Size is stated for part of the rows, as once, few or many counts, or as a class when the clone is expanded.

d_call | j_call | clone_size | v_call | cdr3_aa | cdr3_nt
NA | TRBJ2-7 | NA | TRBV6-1 | CASREDRDTVYEQYF | TGTGCCAGCAGGGAAGATCGGGACACAGTCTACGAGCAGTACTTC
NA | TRBJ2-5 | NA | TRBV10-3 | CAIGGRQGETQYF | TGTGCCATCGGGGGCCGACAAGGAGAGACCCAGTACTTC
NA | TRBJ1-5 | NA | TRBV28 | CASSLGIPGNQPQHF | TGTGCCAGCAGTTTGGGCATCCCCGGCAATCAGCCCCAGCATTTT
TRBD2 | TRBJ2-1 | once | TRBV27 | CASSRGTSGKVNEQFF | TGTGCCAGCAGTCGCGGAACTAGCGGGAAAGTCAATGAGCAGTTCTTC
TRBD1 | TRBJ1-6 | once | TRBV28 | CASSRDRATYNSPLHF | TGTGCCAGCAGTCGGGACAGGGCAACCTATAATTCACCCCTCCACTTT
TRBD1 | TRBJ2-7 | few | TRBV7-9 | CASSTGQGRYEQYF | TGTGCCAGCAGCACGGGACAGGGGCGATACGAGCAGTACTTC
TRBD1 | TRBJ1-3 | few | TRBV28 | CASTGTGGNTIYF | TGTGCCAGCACCGGGACAGGGGGAAACACCATATATTTT
TRBD1 | TRBJ1-2 | NA | TRBV14 | CASSQADRVAGYTF | TGTGCCAGCAGCCAAGCCGACAGGGTTGCTGGCTACACCTTC
TRBD1 | TRBJ1-6 | NA | TRBV19 | CASSIDRGRNSPLHF | TGTGCCAGTAGTATCGACAGGGGACGTAATTCACCCCTCCACTTT
TRBD1 | TRBJ1-2 | once | TRBV29-1 | CSDDRQGDYGYTF | TGCAGCGACGACAGACAGGGAGACTATGGCTACACCTTC
NA | TRBJ1-2 | NA | TRBV10-1 | CASSDALDYGYTF | TGCGCCAGCAGTGATGCGCTGGACTATGGCTACACCTTC
NA | TRBJ1-2 | NA | TRBV7-9 | CASGDRSNYGYTF | TGTGCCAGCGGAGACCGATCTAACTATGGCTACACCTTC
NA | TRBJ2-7 | NA | TRBV7-2 | CASSSRFYEQYF | TGTGCCAGCAGCTCTCGTTTCTACGAGCAGTACTTC